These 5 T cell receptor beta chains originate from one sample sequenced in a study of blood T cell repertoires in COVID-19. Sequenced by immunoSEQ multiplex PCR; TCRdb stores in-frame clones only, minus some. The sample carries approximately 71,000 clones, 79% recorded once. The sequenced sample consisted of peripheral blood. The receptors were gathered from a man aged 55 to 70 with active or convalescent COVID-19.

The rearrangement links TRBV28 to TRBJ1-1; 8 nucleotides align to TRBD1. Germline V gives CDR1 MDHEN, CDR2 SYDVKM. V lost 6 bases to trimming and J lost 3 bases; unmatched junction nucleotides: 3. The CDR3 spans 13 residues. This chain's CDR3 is CASRYRGDTEAFF. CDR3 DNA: TGTGCCAGCAGGTACAGGGGGGACACTGAAGCTTTCTTT.

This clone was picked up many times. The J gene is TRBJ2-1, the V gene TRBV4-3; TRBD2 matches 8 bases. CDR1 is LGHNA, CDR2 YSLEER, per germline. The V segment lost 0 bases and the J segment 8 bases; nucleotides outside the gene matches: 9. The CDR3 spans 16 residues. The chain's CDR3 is CASSQDWRGASDEQFF. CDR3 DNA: TGCGCCAGCAGCCAAGATTGGCGGGGGGCCTCCGATGAGCAGTTCTTC.

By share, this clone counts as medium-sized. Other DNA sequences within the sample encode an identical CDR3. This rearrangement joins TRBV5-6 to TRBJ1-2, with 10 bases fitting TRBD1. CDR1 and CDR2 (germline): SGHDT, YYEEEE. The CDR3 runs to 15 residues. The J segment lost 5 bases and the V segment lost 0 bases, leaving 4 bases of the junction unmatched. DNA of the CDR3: TGTGCCAGCAGCTTGGCGAGGGGACAGGGGTATGGCTACACCTTC. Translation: CASSLARGQGYGYTF. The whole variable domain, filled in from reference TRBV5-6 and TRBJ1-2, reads DAGVTQSPTHLIKTRGQQVTLRCSPKSGHDTVSWYQQALGQGPQFIFQYYEEEERQRGNFPDRFSGHQFPNYSSELNVNALLLGDSALYLCASSLARGQGYGYTFGSGTRLTVV.

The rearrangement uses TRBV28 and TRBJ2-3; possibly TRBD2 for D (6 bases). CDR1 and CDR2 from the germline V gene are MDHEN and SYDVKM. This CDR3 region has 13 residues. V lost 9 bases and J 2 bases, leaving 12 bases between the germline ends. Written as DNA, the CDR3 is TGTGCCAGTGGGCGGGACCTCACAGATACGCAGTATTTT. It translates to CASGRDLTDTQYF.

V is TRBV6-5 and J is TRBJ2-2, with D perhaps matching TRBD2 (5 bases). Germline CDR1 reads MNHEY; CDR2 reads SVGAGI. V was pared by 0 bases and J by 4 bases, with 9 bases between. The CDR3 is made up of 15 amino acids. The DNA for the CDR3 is TGTGCCAGCAGTTACTCGAGCGGCCCCACCGGGGAGCTGTTTTTT. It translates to CASSYSSGPTGELFF.